This T cell receptor (beta chain) was profiled in a study of human T cells and chemical hapten exposure. Many counts were recorded for this clonotype. TCRdb called the RACE reads again in MiXCR, with one record for every CDR3 protein. The profile covers roughly 380,000 distinct CDR3 sequences, with 5.1% appearing a single time and 2.5% to 3% taken by the ten largest. Time point defined: pre-sensitization, week 0. The treatment is: therapeutic diphenylcyclopropenone sensitization with weekly scalp DPC. The CDR3 has 16 amino acids. Per germline, CDR1 MDHEN and CDR2 SYDVKM. Trimming pared 3 bases from V and 0 bases from J, leaving 14 bases between.

Sequences were derived from whole blood, sampled in connection with sensitization to the hapten diphenylcyclopropenone (DPC). This clonotype was obtained from a woman between 50 and 59 years old with alopecia areata. Some clones in this sample may be carry-over from other donors' samples. The J gene is TRBJ1-1, the V gene TRBV28; no definite D call. CDR3: CASSLGYGGLNTEAFF. The CDR3 DNA sequence: TGTGCCAGCAGTTTGGGATATGGCGGTCTGAACACTGAAGCTTTCTTT. Supplemented by reference TRBV28 and TRBJ1-1, the full variable domain reads DVKVTQSSRYLVKRTGEKVFLECVQDMDHENMFWYRQDPGLGLRLIYFSYDVKMKEKGDIPEGYSVSREKKERFSLILESASTNQTSMYLCASSLGYGGLNTEAFFGQGTRLTVV.